One and the same sample provided the 5 T cell receptor beta chains below, sequenced in a study of blood T cell repertoires in COVID-19. This table comes from immunoSEQ multiplex PCR, and its TCRdb copy is limited to in-frame clones, with some not included. The table includes about 370,000 clones, 90% to 95% detected once. Sequencing input: PBMCs or T cells enriched from blood (not recorded which). The receptors come from a middle-aged woman who had been exposed to COVID-19.

This chain connects TRBV30 to TRBJ1-5, with D perhaps matching TRBD1 (6 bases). Trimming left V 4 bases short and J 9 bases short, with 19 bases between. CDR1 is GTSNPN, CDR2 SVGIG, per germline (reference sequence). CDR3 length: 14 residues. The CDR3 region is CAWTIQGARVPQHF. The DNA of the CDR3 is TGTGCCTGGACTATACAGGGCGCGAGAGTGCCCCAGCATTTT.

The chain has TRBV5-1 and TRBJ1-1; no firm D call. The CDR3 extends over 17 amino acids. V was trimmed by 2 bases and J by 0 bases, leaving 17 bases between them. Germline CDR1 reads SGHRS; CDR2 reads YFSETQ. CDR3 bases: TGCGCCAGCAGCTTTGGCCGGGGAAGAAGTATGAACACTGAAGCTTTCTTT. Its translation: CASSFGRGRSMNTEAFF.

The chain couples TRBV12-3 or TRBV12-4 to TRBJ2-7; D unresolved. V lost 1 base and J lost 1, with 5 bases in between. The CDR3 length is 13 residues. This CDR3 is CASSLEASYEQYF. CDR3 coding DNA: TGTGCCAGCAGTTTAGAAGCTTCCTACGAGCAGTACTTC.

A note on this clone: Relative to the germline gene, one junction end is altered; a read error may explain this. The chain joins TRBV24-1 to TRBJ1-2, with 10 bases identical to TRBD1. This CDR3 has 17 residues. The germline gives CDR1 KGHDR, CDR2 SFDVKD. As DNA, the CDR3 is TGTGCCACCAGTGGTTTGGGACAGGGGAGTGCGGACTATGGCTACACCTTC. Encoded protein: CATSGLGQGSADYGYTF.

The V gene is TRBV18, the J gene TRBJ2-2; D is ambiguous. Trimming removed 0 bases from V and 3 bases from J, with 5 bases in between. The CDR3 has 14 residues. Germline V gene lookup returns CDR1 KGHSH and CDR2 LQKENI. Here the CDR3 reads CASSPPGYTGELFF. The CDR3 DNA reads TGTGCCAGCTCACCACCGGGCTACACCGGGGAGCTGTTTTTT.